This T cell receptor (beta chain) was sequenced in a study of T-cell memory formation after mild COVID-19. For the study at large: TCR clusters were largely donor specific. Study-wide points: The appearance of some responding clones in pre-infection memory suggested that cross-reactive memory joined. Nothing showed for sure that second-wave clones peaking on day 37 were SARS-CoV-2 specific.

This clonotype was seen ten or more times. Its antigen is currently unknown. In TCRdb, the 5' RACE reads were re-called with MiXCR into one record per CDR3 protein. This sample has roughly 120,000 distinct CDR3 sequences; about 24% occur once, and the top ten carry 41%. Source material: PBMCs or a T cell subset sorted from them (not recorded which). The origin of this receptor is a man aged 18-30 years who had mild COVID-19 (a few samples of this study predate the infection). Cell type and time point are not known.

The CDR3 loop reads CASSSTGEPGYTF. For the CDR3, the DNA is TGTGCCAGCAGTTCGACAGGGGAGCCTGGCTACACCTTC. The rearrangement joins TRBV12-3 or TRBV12-4 to TRBJ1-2, with 8 bases fitting TRBD1. CDR3 length: 13 amino acids. Trimming took 4 bases from V and 7 from J; bases not matched to a gene: 5.